The clone carrying this TCR beta chain has at least ten counts. Arm-PCR of CDR3 regions and iRepertoire HTBI primers were used to build TCR beta libraries. In TCRdb, the multiplex PCR reads were re-called with MiXCR into one record per CDR3 protein. The sample shows approximately 560,000 distinct CDR3 sequences, around 16% of them seen only once. Sample time point: newly diagnosed GD, antithyroid drugs for less than 3 months. PBMC RNA served as the TCR library source. It was by American Thyroid Association guidelines that Graves' disease was diagnosed. This entry is derived from a study of regulatory T cells in long-lasting Graves disease. V was clipped by 8 bases and J by 10 bases, with 25 bases between them. This CDR3 is 15 amino acids long. The sample was also reused in another study, on T cells in Graves' hyperthyroidism and ophthalmopathy. As reported in that work: First-round RT-PCR with HTBI primers amplified the TCR CDR3 region. Expanded thyroid clonotypes (above 0.001) were mostly also found in blood.

The rearrangement uses TRBV12-3 or TRBV12-4 and TRBJ2-3; D possibly corresponds to TRBD1 (7 bases). This specimen consisted of peripheral blood mononuclear cells (PBMCs), obtained at new diagnosis, from a patient treated with antithyroid drugs. The TCR sequence derives from a man younger than 35 with Graves disease. The CDR3, as DNA: TGTGCCAGCGGGCGAGGCCCCTCAGGGGGGTTTGCGCAGTATTTT. The encoded protein is CASGRGPSGGFAQYF.